The sample holds one count of the clone carrying this T cell receptor (beta chain). The data were taken from a study of T cell responses to AZD1222 COVID-19 vaccine. V dropped 3 bases and J dropped 4 bases, with 14 bases sitting between them. The germline V gene encodes CDR1 WNHNN and CDR2 SYGVQD (reference sequence). The CDR3 sequence is 15 residues long. The protocol was immunoSEQ multiplex PCR, while the TCRdb copy is restricted to in-frame clones and leaves out a portion. The sample carries roughly 96,000 clones, nearly 90% recorded once. The TCR comes from an adult in good health. The rearrangement uses TRBV10-1 and TRBJ2-3; D possibly corresponds to TRBD1 (6 bases). This sample comprised peripheral blood, obtained on day 0 of AZD1222 vaccination. For the CDR3, the DNA is TGCGCCAGCAGTGAATTGGCGGACAGAGCAGATACGCAGTATTTT. Translating it yields CASSELADRADTQYF.